This entry lists 16 T cell receptor beta chains sequenced from one sample in a study of vaccination and CD4 T cells after COVID-19. Treatment given: roughly 10-day PBMC culture with coronavirus spike peptide pools or control peptides (ViraFEST assay). These receptors are not linked to any known antigen. An Oncomine TCR Beta short-read assay was used to sequence the DNA from cultured CD4+ T cells. TCRdb processed the PCR reads anew with MiXCR; each CDR3 protein has one entry. Among over 10,000 distinct CDR3 sequences listed, under 75% were seen once. Sequenced sample: CD4+ T cells from blood, cultured in vitro. The source of these receptors is a human donor who had recovered from COVID-19.

The gene calls are TRBV2 and TRBJ2-5; D is unresolved. Germline CDR1 reads SNHLY; CDR2 reads FYNNEI. The CDR3 extends over 10 amino acids. V dropped 6 bases and J dropped 4 bases, with 3 bases sitting between them. As DNA, the CDR3 is TGTGCCAGCAGAGCAGAGACCCAGTACTTC. Its translation is CASRAETQYF. The whole variable domain, remainder taken from reference TRBV2 and TRBJ2-5, is EPEVTQTPSHQVTQMGQEVILRCVPISNHLYFYWYRQILGQKVEFLVSFYNNEISEKSEIFDDQFSVERPDGSNFTLKIRSTKLEDSAMYFCASRAETQYFGPGTRLLVL.

This clonotype has only a few counts. The chain couples TRBV28 to TRBJ2-5, with TRBD2 matching 9 bases. The germline V gene has CDR1 MDHEN and CDR2 SYDVKM. With 8 bases clipped from V and 2 bases from J, the junction kept 6 bases outside the gene matches. The CDR3 totals 14 residues. In DNA, the CDR3 is TGTGCCAGCGGATCTAGCGGGACTCAAGAGACCCAGTACTTC. This translates into CASGSSGTQETQYF. Full variable domain (rest looked up from reference TRBV28 and TRBJ2-5): DVKVTQSSRYLVKRTGEKVFLECVQDMDHENMFWYRQDPGLGLRLIYFSYDVKMKEKGDIPEGYSVSREKKERFSLILESASTNQTSMYLCASGSSGTQETQYFGPGTRLLVL.

The chain employs TRBV30 and TRBJ2-3, with 11 bases identical to TRBD2. V was pared by 0 bases and J by 3 bases, with 8 bases of the junction left unmatched. Germline V lookup: CDR1 GTSNPN, CDR2 SVGIG (reference sequence). The CDR3 runs to 17 residues. For the CDR3, the DNA is TGTGCCTGGAGTGTACGGAGGACTAGCGGGCCTACAGATACGCAGTATTTT. As protein: CAWSVRRTSGPTDTQYF. The complete variable domain, with remaining parts taken from reference TRBV30 and TRBJ2-3, reads SQTIHQWPATLVQPVGSPLSLECTVEGTSNPNLYWYRQAAGRGLQLLFYSVGIGQISSEVPQNLSASRPQDRQFILSSKKLLLSDSGFYLCAWSVRRTSGPTDTQYFGPGTRLTVL.

This clonotype was detected only a few times. The chain is built from TRBV7-9 and TRBJ2-2; D is unclear. The germline CDR1 and CDR2 sequences are SEHNR and FQNEAQ (reference sequence). Trimming left V 5 bases short and J 4 bases short, with 14 bases between. The CDR3 has 15 amino acids. This chain's CDR3 is CASSPHSVITGELFF. For the CDR3, the DNA is TGTGCCAGCAGCCCCCACTCGGTGATCACCGGGGAGCTGTTTTTT.

V is TRBV10-1 and J is TRBJ2-2; 12 positions match TRBD2. Losses at the gene ends were 5 bases for V and 7 bases for J; bases not matched to a gene: 5. CDR1 is WNHNN, CDR2 SYGVQD, per germline (reference sequence). CDR3 length: 15 residues. Written as DNA, the CDR3 is TGCGCCAGCAGTCGGACTAGCGGGAAGGGCGGGGAGCTGTTTTTT. Translated: CASSRTSGKGGELFF.

The chain recombines TRBV12-3 or TRBV12-4 with TRBJ1-1; D is uncertain. This CDR3 comprises 14 residues. Trimming removed 7 bases at V and 3 bases at J, with 15 bases between. The CDR3, as DNA: TGTGCCAGCAACATCCAGGTGGCGGACACTGAAGCTTTCTTT. It encodes CASNIQVADTEAFF.

The rearrangement uses TRBV2 and TRBJ1-1; possibly TRBD1 for D (6 bases). Trimming removed 7 bases from V and 1 base from J, with 13 bases in between. This CDR3 has 14 residues. Per the germline V gene, CDR1 is SNHLY and CDR2 is FYNNEI. CDR3 in DNA: TGTGCCAGCACCACGACAGGCGGGAACACTGAAGCTTTCTTT. It translates to CASTTTGGNTEAFF.

The rearrangement links TRBV11-1 to TRBJ2-4; a possible D gene is TRBD1 (5 bases). Germline CDR1 and CDR2: SGHAT and FQDESV (reference sequence). The CDR3 is 15 amino acids. V was clipped by 4 bases and J by 7 bases, with 17 bases between them. The CDR3 is CASSSSGSGRNIQYF. The DNA of the CDR3 is TGTGCCAGCAGCTCCTCAGGGTCAGGGCGGAACATTCAGTACTTC. Full variable domain (missing parts from reference TRBV11-1 and TRBJ2-4): EAEVAQSPRYKITEKSQAVAFWCDPISGHATLYWYRQILGQGPELLVQFQDESVVDDSQLPKDRFSAERLKGVDSTLKIQPAELGDSAMYLCASSSSGSGRNIQYFGAGTRLSVL.

V is TRBV7-9 and J is TRBJ1-1; a possible D gene is TRBD1 (6 bases). Germline V gives CDR1 SEHNR, CDR2 FQNEAQ (reference sequence). The CDR3 runs 12 residues. The ends were cut back, 5 bases at V and 8 bases at J, with 12 bases in the middle. CDR3 amino acids: CASSLRGFEAFF. The CDR3 nucleotides read TGTGCCAGCAGCCTCAGGGGTTTCGAAGCTTTCTTT.

This sequence joins TRBV6-1 and TRBJ2-7; 9 bases align to TRBD1. The CDR3 covers 15 residues. V trimming: 6 bases; J trimming: 5 bases; junction bases outside the gene matches: 11. Germline V gene data show CDR1 as MNHNS and CDR2 as SASEGT. This chain's CDR3 is CASRGTGTGTNEQYF. For the CDR3, the DNA is TGTGCCAGCAGGGGGACCGGGACAGGGACAAACGAGCAGTACTTC.

This clonotype was seen only a few times. J is TRBJ2-3 and V is TRBV5-1; TRBD2 aligns across 7 bases. Trimming at V came to 2 bases and at J to 4 bases, leaving 10 bases not matched to a gene. The V gene's germline CDR1 is SGHRS and CDR2 YFSETQ. This CDR3 is built from 16 residues. The CDR3 DNA is TGCGCCAGCAGCTTCCCGGGGGAGGGCTACTCAGATACGCAGTATTTT. It yields the protein CASSFPGEGYSDTQYF.

CDR3 DNA sequence: TGTGCCAGCAGTTTAGGACAGCTCTCTGGAAACACCATATATTTT. As protein: CASSLGQLSGNTIYF. The chain has TRBV2 and TRBJ1-3, with a weak D call TRBD1 (6 bases). Germline assignment: CDR1 SNHLY and CDR2 FYNNEI. This CDR3 contains 15 residues. V was shortened by 5 bases and J by 0 bases, with 11 bases between the two germline ends. The full variable domain, its missing parts supplied by reference TRBV2 and TRBJ1-3, is EPEVTQTPSHQVTQMGQEVILRCVPISNHLYFYWYRQILGQKVEFLVSFYNNEISEKSEIFDDQFSVERPDGSNFTLKIRSTKLEDSAMYFCASSLGQLSGNTIYFGEGSWLTVV.

This clonotype was seen only a few times. V and J are TRBV7-8 and TRBJ1-1; no definite D call. The length of the CDR3 is 13 residues. Looked up from germline, CDR1 is SGHVS and CDR2 is FQNEAQ. V was cut by 3 bases and J by 0 bases, with 5 bases left in between. CDR3 loop: CASSFELNTEAFF. As DNA, the CDR3 is TGTGCCAGCAGCTTTGAGTTGAACACTGAAGCTTTCTTT.

This chain uses TRBV6-5 with TRBJ2-7; D unresolved. Germline V gives CDR1 MNHEY, CDR2 SVGAGI. Trimming took 0 bases from V and 4 from J, leaving 10 bases between them. The CDR3 contains 14 residues. CDR3 DNA: TGTGCCAGCAGTTACTCGGGTTTAGGGTACGAGCAGTACTTC. Translating it yields CASSYSGLGYEQYF.

This clonotype was recorded once. The chain joins TRBV6-1 to TRBJ1-5; D gene ambiguous. Germline loops: CDR1 MNHNS, CDR2 SASEGT. The CDR3 has 14 amino acids. V was shortened by 5 bases and J by 2 bases, with 10 bases between the two germline ends. CDR3 sequence: CASSPTWGNQPQHF. As DNA, the CDR3 is TGTGCCAGCAGTCCCACCTGGGGCAATCAGCCCCAGCATTTT.

This clonotype was counted a few times. The chain has TRBV15 and TRBJ2-6, with TRBD2 matching over 7 bases. The trim removed 4 bases at V and 0 bases at J, leaving 6 bases unmatched. The CDR3 is 17 amino acids. Germline V gene lookup returns CDR1 LNHNV and CDR2 YYDKDF (reference sequence). In DNA form, the CDR3 reads TGTGCCACCAGCAAGGCGGGAGCCTCCTCTGGGGCCAACGTCCTGACTTTC. Amino acid sequence: CATSKAGASSGANVLTF.